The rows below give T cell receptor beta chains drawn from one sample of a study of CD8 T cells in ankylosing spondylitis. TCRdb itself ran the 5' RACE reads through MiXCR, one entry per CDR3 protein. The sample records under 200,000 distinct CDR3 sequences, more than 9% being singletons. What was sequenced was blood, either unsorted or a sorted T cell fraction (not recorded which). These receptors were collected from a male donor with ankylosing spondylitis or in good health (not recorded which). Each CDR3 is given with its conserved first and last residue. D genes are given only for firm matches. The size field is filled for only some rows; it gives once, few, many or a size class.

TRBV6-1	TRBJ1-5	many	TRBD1	CASRRTGDQPQHF	TGTGCCAGCAGACGGACAGGGGATCAGCCCCAGCATTTT
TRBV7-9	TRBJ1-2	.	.	CASSPNGASGYTF	TGTGCCAGCAGCCCCAATGGGGCATCTGGCTACACCTTC
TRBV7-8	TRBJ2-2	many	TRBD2	CASRLAGGSNTGELFF	TGTGCCAGCAGACTAGCGGGAGGGTCGAACACCGGGGAGCTGTTTTTT
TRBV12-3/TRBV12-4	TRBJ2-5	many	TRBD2	CASSLGLAGGKETQYF	TGTGCCAGCAGTTTAGGACTAGCGGGGGGCAAAGAGACCCAGTACTTC
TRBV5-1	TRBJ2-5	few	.	CASSRADREGETQYF	TGCGCCAGCAGCCGGGCTGACAGGGAGGGAGAGACCCAGTACTTC
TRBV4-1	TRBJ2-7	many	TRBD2	CASSQSERTSGIREQYF	TGCGCCAGCAGCCAATCGGAGCGGACTAGCGGGATTAGGGAGCAGTACTTC
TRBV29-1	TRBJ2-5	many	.	CSVRPSQETQYF	TGCAGCGTTCGCCCTAGTCAAGAGACCCAGTACTTC
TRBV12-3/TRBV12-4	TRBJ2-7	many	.	CATALGSGVEQYF	TGTGCCACCGCCTTAGGCTCAGGGGTCGAGCAGTACTTC
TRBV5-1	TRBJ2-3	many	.	CASSFSGSYTDTQYF	TGCGCCAGCAGCTTCAGCGGGTCTTACACAGATACGCAGTATTTT
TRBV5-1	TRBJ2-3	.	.	CASRPDTDTQYF	TGCGCCAGCAGACCCGACACAGATACGCAGTATTTT
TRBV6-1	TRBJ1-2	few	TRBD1	CASRIMTGGDYGYTF	TGTGCCAGCAGAATTATGACAGGGGGGGACTATGGCTACACCTTC
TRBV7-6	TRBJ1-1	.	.	CVSSARTVNTEAFF	TGTGTCAGCAGCGCCAGGACAGTGAACACTGAAGCTTTCTTT
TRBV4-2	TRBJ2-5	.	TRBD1	CASSQDGPGGLGQGETQYF	TGTGCCAGCAGCCAAGATGGGCCAGGGGGCTTAGGGCAGGGAGAGACCCAGTACTTC
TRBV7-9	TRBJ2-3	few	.	CASSPNAAADTQYF	TGTGCCAGCAGCCCAAATGCTGCGGCAGATACGCAGTATTTT
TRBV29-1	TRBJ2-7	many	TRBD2	CSVASGTSGYEQYF	TGCAGCGTCGCCTCGGGGACTAGCGGCTACGAGCAGTACTTC
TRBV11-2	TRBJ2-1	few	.	CASSLRAGSGNEQFF	TGTGCCAGCAGCTTAAGGGCCGGTTCAGGCAATGAGCAGTTCTTC
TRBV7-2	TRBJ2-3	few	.	CASSSRRAASTDTQYF	TGTGCCAGCAGCTCCCGGAGGGCGGCTAGCACAGATACGCAGTATTTT
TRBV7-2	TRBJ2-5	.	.	CASSLFSGETQYF	TGTGCCAGCAGCTTATTCTCGGGGGAGACCCAGTACTTC
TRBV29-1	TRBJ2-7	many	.	CSGTDPPGEQYF	TGCAGCGGCACGGACCCTCCTGGCGAGCAGTACTTC
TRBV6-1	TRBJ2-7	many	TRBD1	CASRGADRGTYEQYF	TGTGCCAGCAGGGGGGCCGACAGGGGAACGTACGAGCAGTACTTC
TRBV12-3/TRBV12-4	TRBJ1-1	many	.	CASSAHRERTEAFF	TGTGCCAGCAGTGCCCACAGGGAACGCACTGAAGCTTTCTTT
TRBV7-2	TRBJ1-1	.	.	CASSLQWVGTEAFF	TGTGCCAGCAGCTTACAGTGGGTTGGGACTGAAGCTTTCTTT